The 30 T cell receptor beta chains given below trace back to one sample, sequenced in a study of shared clonotypes between healthy human individuals. Repertoires were generated with immunoSEQ multiplex PCR, while TCRdb's copy carries only in-frame clones and drops some. This table holds 2.3 million or so clones, 93% found once. Sequenced: naive CD4+ T cells from PBMCs. Subset in this sample: CD45RA+ positively selected. These receptors originate from a man in his late teens or twenties in good health. Some clones in this sample may be carry-over from other donors' samples.

The chain combines TRBV9 with TRBJ2-3, with D perhaps TRBD2 (5 bases). V was trimmed by 0 bases and J by 2 bases, leaving 10 bases between them. The germline CDR1 and CDR2 sequences are SGDLS and YYNGEE. The CDR3 is 15 amino acids. CDR3 protein: CASSVVGIPTDTQYF. In DNA, the CDR3 is TGTGCCAGCAGCGTAGTCGGGATCCCCACAGATACGCAGTATTTT.

This clone occurred once. V is TRBV15 and J is TRBJ2-2; 10 bases match TRBD2. CDR3 length: 15 residues. CDR1 and CDR2 (germline): LNHNV, YYDKDF (reference sequence). V lost 3 bases, J lost 6 bases, and 4 bases stayed unmatched. The CDR3 sequence is CATSRGLARAGELFF. CDR3 nucleotides: TGTGCCACCAGCAGGGGACTAGCGAGGGCCGGGGAGCTGTTTTTT.

The chain links TRBV19 to TRBJ2-7; 8 bases map to TRBD1. Germline CDR1 is LNHDA and CDR2 is SQIVND (reference sequence). V lost 4 bases and J lost 2; bases outside the gene matches: 4. This CDR3 is built from 14 residues. The CDR3 is CASSNQGAPYEQYF. CDR3 DNA: TGTGCCAGTAGTAACCAGGGGGCTCCCTACGAGCAGTACTTC.

The chain employs TRBV30 and TRBJ1-5, with no clear D. Germline CDR1 GTSNPN, CDR2 SVGIG (reference sequence). The CDR3 is 13 residues long. Trimming shortened V by 1 base and J by 4 bases, and 8 bases separated the two germline ends. The CDR3 DNA sequence: TGTGCCTGGAGTGCTCAGAATAATCAGCCCCAGCATTTT. Amino acids: CAWSAQNNQPQHF.

The chain is built from TRBV6-1 and TRBJ1-1; maybe TRBD1 (6 bases). Between the trimmed V and J ends, which lost 6 bases and 3 bases, there was a span of 14 bases. There are 14 residues in the CDR3. Per germline, CDR1 MNHNS and CDR2 SASEGT. The CDR3 spells CASRRGWLDTEAFF. CDR3 bases: TGTGCCAGCAGAAGGGGGTGGTTGGACACTGAAGCTTTCTTT.

The V call is TRBV19, the J call TRBJ1-3, with TRBD1 identical over 7 bases. Per germline, CDR1 LNHDA and CDR2 SQIVND (reference sequence). With 6 bases clipped from V and 4 bases from J, the junction kept 6 bases outside the gene matches. The CDR3 has 14 residues. The CDR3 loop reads CASSARGNGNTIYF. The CDR3 region has the DNA TGTGCCAGTAGCGCCAGGGGGAACGGAAACACCATATATTTT.

V usage is TRBV25-1 and J usage is TRBJ1-1; 7 positions match TRBD1. The CDR3 runs 16 residues. With 3 bases clipped from V and 4 bases from J, the junction kept 11 bases outside the gene matches. Germline V gene data show CDR1 as MGHDK and CDR2 as SYGVNS. The CDR3 DNA reads as TGTGCCAGCAGTGATCTTGGCAGGGGGGATGGCACTGAAGCTTTCTTT. Translating it yields CASSDLGRGDGTEAFF. Full variable domain (missing parts from reference TRBV25-1 and TRBJ1-1): EADIYQTPRYLVIGTGKKITLECSQTMGHDKMYWYQQDPGMELHLIHYSYGVNSTEKGDLSSESTVSRIRTEHFPLTLESARPSHTSQYLCASSDLGRGDGTEAFFGQGTRLTVV.

The chain carries TRBV19 and TRBJ1-5; D unclear. V was cut by 4 bases and J by 4 bases, with 14 bases left in between. The CDR3 contains 15 residues. Germline V gives CDR1 LNHDA, CDR2 SQIVND (reference sequence). The CDR3 is CASSRTGPSNQPQHF. DNA for the CDR3: TGTGCCAGTAGTAGAACCGGGCCCTCAAATCAGCCCCAGCATTTT.

The chain has TRBV28 and TRBJ2-7; possible D gene TRBD2, 6 bases. The germline gives CDR1 MDHEN, CDR2 SYDVKM. V dropped 1 base and J dropped 3 bases, with 10 bases sitting between them. The length of the CDR3 is 14 residues. Here the CDR3 reads CASSLFGGNYEQYF. CDR3 coding DNA: TGTGCCAGCAGTTTATTTGGGGGGAACTACGAGCAGTACTTC.

V gene TRBV5-1 combines with J gene TRBJ1-4; D gene unclear. Per germline, CDR1 SGHRS and CDR2 YFSETQ. CDR3 length: 17 residues. Trimming shortened V by 0 bases and J by 4 bases, and 16 bases separated the two germline ends. CDR3 sequence (DNA): TGCGCCAGCAGCTTGGATGTTCGAGTGGGGTTTAATGAAAAACTGTTTTTT. Translating it yields CASSLDVRVGFNEKLFF.

The gene calls are TRBV2 and TRBJ1-5; 8 nucleotides line up with TRBD1. Per the germline V gene, CDR1 is SNHLY and CDR2 is FYNNEI. V gave up 6 bases and J gave up 5 bases; unmatched junction bases: 9. CDR3 length: 15 residues. The CDR3 DNA sequence: TGTGCCAGCAGAGCCCAGGGGGCCACTTATCAGCCCCAGCATTTT. This codes for CASRAQGATYQPQHF.

V gene TRBV14 combines with J gene TRBJ1-2; 9 bases are shared with TRBD1. This CDR3 comprises 15 residues. The germline gives CDR1 SGHDN, CDR2 FVKESK. The junction had 8 bases not matched to a gene; V was cut back by 1 base and J by 8 bases. The CDR3 region is CASSQGGTGRQGYTF. The CDR3 DNA is TGTGCCAGCAGCCAAGGCGGGACAGGGCGACAGGGCTACACCTTC.

The chain combines TRBV5-6 with TRBJ1-3; 7 nucleotides agree with TRBD1. Germline assignment: CDR1 SGHDT and CDR2 YYEEEE. The trim removed 3 bases at V and 4 bases at J, leaving 19 bases unmatched. The CDR3 totals 19 residues. The CDR3 spells CASSSTSRLNRTGGNTIYF. The CDR3, as DNA: TGTGCCAGCAGCTCCACCTCCCGGCTAAACCGGACAGGCGGAAACACCATATATTTT.

The chain employs TRBV7-8 and TRBJ2-5, with 10 positions matching TRBD1. The ends lost 5 bases at V and 6 bases at J; junction bases unmatched: 3. This CDR3 is built from 13 residues. Per germline, CDR1 SGHVS and CDR2 FQNEAQ. The chain's CDR3 is CASSGDRGKTQYF. CDR3 coding DNA: TGTGCCAGCAGCGGGGACAGGGGAAAGACCCAGTACTTC.

This clone was recorded once. The J gene is TRBJ2-3, the V gene TRBV6-4; 8 bases are shared with TRBD2. The CDR3 loop spans 14 amino acids. Germline V gene lookup returns CDR1 MRHNA and CDR2 SNTAGT. After removal of 7 bases from V and 7 bases from J, the junction contained 10 bases not matched to a gene. This chain's CDR3 is CASIRAGAGNTQYF. CDR3 nucleotide sequence: TGTGCCAGCATCCGAGCGGGAGCAGGTAATACGCAGTATTTT.

The chain is built from TRBV6-6 and TRBJ2-7; 9 bases line up with TRBD1. V shed 6 bases, J shed 6 bases, and the junction held 6 bases outside the gene matches. Germline V gene data show CDR1 as MNHNY and CDR2 as SVGAGI (reference sequence). The CDR3 runs 13 residues. CDR3 loop: CASRKQGAVEQYF. DNA for the CDR3: TGTGCCAGCAGGAAACAGGGGGCGGTCGAGCAGTACTTC.

The rearrangement links TRBV2 to TRBJ1-1; D is unclear. Germline V gives CDR1 SNHLY, CDR2 FYNNEI. V was pared by 5 bases and J by 10 bases, with 11 bases between. CDR3 size: 11 residues. In DNA form, the CDR3 reads TGTGCCAGCAGTCCCTCTAGGACAGCTTTCTTT. Its protein is CASSPSRTAFF.

This clone was recorded once. The chain joins TRBV9 to TRBJ2-7; 7 bases align to TRBD2. Per germline, CDR1 SGDLS and CDR2 YYNGEE. V was pared by 0 bases and J by 2 bases, with 5 bases of the junction left unmatched. The CDR3 loop spans 15 amino acids. CDR3 protein: CASSVVSGKTYEQYF. The DNA of the CDR3 is TGTGCCAGCAGCGTAGTGAGCGGGAAGACCTACGAGCAGTACTTC.

Remarks on this clone: Other DNA sequences in this sample translate to the same CDR3. V usage is TRBV30 and J usage is TRBJ1-1; D perhaps matches TRBD1 (6 bases). Germline V gene lookup returns CDR1 GTSNPN and CDR2 SVGIG (reference sequence). The length of the CDR3 is 13 residues. Trimming took 2 bases from V and 4 from J, leaving 11 bases between them. This CDR3 reads CAWSSGGGTEAFF. The CDR3, as DNA: TGTGCCTGGAGTTCAGGAGGGGGCACTGAAGCTTTCTTT.

This clone showed up just a few times. J is TRBJ1-2 and V is TRBV4-2, with D possibly TRBD1 on 6 matching bases. V was shortened by 4 bases and J by 1 base, with 13 bases between the two germline ends. The CDR3 spans 15 residues. The V gene's germline CDR1 is LGHNA and CDR2 YNFKEQ. The CDR3 region is CASSLGGQGNYGYTF. CDR3 DNA: TGTGCCAGCAGCCTTGGGGGGCAGGGTAACTATGGCTACACCTTC.

J is TRBJ2-2 and V is TRBV28; the match to TRBD1 covers 8 bases. The V and J ends lost 6 bases and 6 bases, in that order; junction bases with no gene match: 9. In germline, CDR1 is MDHEN, CDR2 SYDVKM. This CDR3 comprises 15 residues. CDR3 coding DNA: TGTGCCAGCAGAACCGGACAGGGCAATTCCGGGGAGCTGTTTTTT. Its protein is CASRTGQGNSGELFF.

The chain combines TRBV11-2 with TRBJ2-7; 10 nucleotides agree with TRBD1. Trimming at V came to 0 bases and at J to 3 bases, leaving 2 bases not matched to a gene. The CDR3 runs 15 residues. The germline CDR1 and CDR2 sequences are SGHAT and FQNNGV. The CDR3 nucleotides are TGTGCCAGCAGCTTAGAGCGGACAGGGGGCTACGAGCAGTACTTC. Protein product: CASSLERTGGYEQYF.

In its sample, this clone was seen a few times. The J gene is TRBJ1-1, the V gene TRBV19; 8 positions match TRBD1. The V gene end was trimmed by 4 bases and the J gene end by 3 bases; junction bases not matched to a gene: 7. CDR3 length: 15 residues. The V gene's germline CDR1 is LNHDA and CDR2 SQIVND (reference sequence). The CDR3 reads CASSTRTGLHTEAFF. The CDR3 DNA reads TGTGCCAGTAGTACCAGGACAGGGTTGCACACTGAAGCTTTCTTT. Combining the CDR3 with reference TRBV19 and TRBJ1-1 gives the whole variable domain DGGITQSPKYLFRKEGQNVTLSCEQNLNHDAMYWYRQDPGQGLRLIYYSQIVNDFQKGDIAEGYSVSREKKESFPLTVTSAQKNPTAFYLCASSTRTGLHTEAFFGQGTRLTVV.

The chain couples TRBV28 to TRBJ2-3; TRBD1 matches 7 bases. Germline V gene sequence: CDR1 MDHEN, CDR2 SYDVKM. The CDR3 is 18 amino acids. V shed 4 bases and J 0 bases; nucleotides not matched to a gene: 13. CDR3 residues: CASSSTGVAGSSTDTQYF. The CDR3 DNA sequence: TGTGCCAGCAGTTCAACAGGGGTGGCTGGGTCTAGCACAGATACGCAGTATTTT.

The chain uses TRBV2 and TRBJ2-3, with 7 bases fitting TRBD1. Germline values: CDR1 SNHLY, CDR2 FYNNEI. This CDR3 has 15 residues. V dropped 1 base and J dropped 2; count of bases not matched to a gene: 3. In nucleotides, the CDR3 is TGTGCCAGCAGTGAAGACAGGGGCGACACAGATACGCAGTATTTT. Translated: CASSEDRGDTDTQYF.

V gene TRBV9 combines with J gene TRBJ2-5; no firm D call. The V and J ends lost 4 bases and 3 bases respectively, with 10 bases between them. Per germline, CDR1 SGDLS and CDR2 YYNGEE. The CDR3 has 13 residues. CDR3 coding DNA: TGTGCCAGCAGCATGCTCTCGAAAGAGACCCAGTACTTC. It codes for CASSMLSKETQYF.

The V gene is TRBV28, the J gene TRBJ2-1; D call uncertain. CDR3 size: 15 residues. V was pared by 7 bases and J by 8 bases, with 21 bases between. Germline V gene data show CDR1 as MDHEN and CDR2 as SYDVKM. The CDR3 region is CASIEDTLGLDEQFF. The CDR3 DNA is TGTGCCAGCATCGAAGACACTCTCGGCCTTGATGAGCAGTTCTTC.

This chain connects TRBV29-1 to TRBJ2-7, with 7 bases lining up with TRBD1. CDR3 size: 13 residues. CDR1 is SQVTM and CDR2 is ANQGSEA in the germline V gene. The V and J ends lost 4 bases and 6 bases, in that order; junction bases with no gene match: 9. The CDR3 DNA reads TGCAGCGTTGTTGAGGGGGCGCGAGGCGAGCAGTACTTC. Translated, it gives CSVVEGARGEQYF.

The V and J genes are TRBV10-3 and TRBJ2-7, with D perhaps TRBD2 (6 bases). In germline, CDR1 is ENHRY, CDR2 SYGVKD. V was pared by 4 bases and J by 1 base, with 11 bases between. The CDR3 consists of 14 residues. The DNA for the CDR3 is TGTGCCATCAGTGCAGAACGGGGGTCCTACGAGCAGTACTTC. As protein: CAISAERGSYEQYF.

CDR3 bases: TGTGCCATCAGTGATGGCAGGTCGGCAGATACGCAGTATTTT. It specifies CAISDGRSADTQYF. V gene TRBV10-3 combines with J gene TRBJ2-3; D is ambiguous. Germline assignment: CDR1 ENHRY and CDR2 SYGVKD. The CDR3 spans 14 residues. V was trimmed by 3 bases and J by 4 bases, leaving 11 bases between them.